This is a list of T cell receptor beta chains from one sample in a study of T cell changes during pregnancy in multiple sclerosis. Sequencing used immunoSEQ multiplex PCR; TCRdb keeps in-frame clones, though not all of them. The data contain some 68,000 clones, about 91% of them singletons. The sample here was peripheral blood, taken in the second trimester of pregnancy. The receptor set was obtained from a female donor in good health, enrolled as a control in a pregnancy study. Both conserved end residues are part of each CDR3. The D gene is left open where the match is weak. Size is omitted from some rows. Given values are once, few, many or a class for expanded clones.

d_gene	j_gene	v_gene	abundance	CDR3nt	CDR3aa
NA	TRBJ1-6	TRBV4-1	NA	TGCGCCAGCAGCGGGTTCTTAGCCCATAATTCACCCCTCCACTTT	CASSGFLAHNSPLHF
NA	TRBJ2-7	TRBV4-1	NA	TGCGCCAGCAGCCAAGATGCGTCCGATTACTACGAGCAGTACTTC	CASSQDASDYYEQYF
NA	TRBJ1-1	TRBV28	NA	TGTGCCAGCAGTTCATGGACGGGAAACACTGAAGCTTTCTTT	CASSSWTGNTEAFF
NA	TRBJ2-2	TRBV29-1	NA	TGCAGCGTTGGTTTCCGGGACACTTCCGTGGGGGAGCTGTTTTTT	CSVGFRDTSVGELFF
TRBD2	TRBJ2-5	TRBV14	NA	TGTGCCAGCAGCCAAGATCAAATACTAGCGGGCGAAAAGACCCAGTACTTC	CASSQDQILAGEKTQYF
TRBD2	TRBJ2-7	TRBV25-1	NA	TGTGCCAGCAGTGCCCGGACTAGCGTAAACTACGAGCAGTACTTC	CASSARTSVNYEQYF
NA	TRBJ1-2	TRBV7-9	NA	TGTGCCAGCAGTCCGAAGGGGAAGGGGCATGGCTACACCTTC	CASSPKGKGHGYTF
NA	TRBJ1-1	TRBV18	NA	TGTGCCAGCTCACCACGAGAAAACACTGAAGCTTTCTTT	CASSPRENTEAFF
TRBD1	TRBJ1-2	TRBV27	NA	TGTGCCAGCAGTTTATCCACAGGGGCTGGCTACACCTTC	CASSLSTGAGYTF
TRBD2	TRBJ2-2	TRBV11-2	NA	TGTGCCAGCAGCTTACCCCGGACTAGCATTTCCGGGGAGCTGTTTTTT	CASSLPRTSISGELFF
TRBD2	TRBJ2-2	TRBV7-2	NA	TGTGCCAGCAGCTTAGTTTTTATCGCGGGAGGTGCAGGGGAGCTGTTTTTT	CASSLVFIAGGAGELFF
TRBD2	TRBJ2-3	TRBV7-3	NA	TGTGCCAGCAGCTGTCGCCTAGCGGGAGGGGGAAGGACAGATACGCAGTATTTT	CASSCRLAGGGRTDTQYF
NA	TRBJ2-7	TRBV10-2	NA	TGCGCCAGCGTGGAGACGGCCAACCGCTACGAGCAGTACTTC	CASVETANRYEQYF
TRBD2	TRBJ2-3	TRBV11-2	NA	TGTGCCAGCAGGGCTACTAGCGGGGGGGCTTTTACGCAGTATTTT	CASRATSGGAFTQYF
TRBD2	TRBJ2-1	TRBV5-1	NA	TGCGCCAGCACCACGGGACTAGCGGGAGGGGGCTCCTACAATGAGCAGTTCTTC	CASTTGLAGGGSYNEQFF
NA	TRBJ2-4	TRBV12-5	once	TGTGCTAGTGGTTCCGGGACTCCCGTAAACATTCCCCAGTACTTC	CASGSGTPVNIPQYF
TRBD2	TRBJ2-1	TRBV7-3	once	TGTGCCAGCAGCCCCCGGGATAGCGGGAGTAATGAGCAGTTCTTC	CASSPRDSGSNEQFF
NA	TRBJ2-5	TRBV5-1	NA	TGCGCCAGCACGGTAGGGGGGGGGTTCAAAGAGACCCAGTACTTC	CASTVGGGFKETQYF
NA	TRBJ2-3	TRBV7-2	NA	TGTGCCAGCAGCTTGACTCCTTCCCCTCAGTATTTT	CASSLTPSPQYF
TRBD1	TRBJ2-1	TRBV7-2	NA	TGTGCCAGCAGCTTTCCGGGACAGGGTTACAATGAGCAGTTCTTC	CASSFPGQGYNEQFF
NA	TRBJ1-6	TRBV15	NA	TGTGCCACCAGCAGAGATCCCCCCAACTCCTATAATTCACCCCTCCACTTT	CATSRDPPNSYNSPLHF
TRBD1	TRBJ2-5	TRBV5-6	NA	TGTGCCAGCAGCCTGGGACAGGTAAAGACCCAGTACTTC	CASSLGQVKTQYF
TRBD1	TRBJ2-2	TRBV19	NA	TGTGCCAGTAGTATAATCGACAGGGCAGCCGGGGAGCTGTTTTTT	CASSIIDRAAGELFF
TRBD1	TRBJ1-5	TRBV28	NA	TGTGCCAGCAGTTTACCGACAGGGGGCAGGCAGCCCCAGCATTTT	CASSLPTGGRQPQHF
NA	TRBJ1-5	TRBV18	NA	TGTGCCAGCTCACCCGACAGAGATCAGCCCCAGCATTTT	CASSPDRDQPQHF
TRBD2	TRBJ2-1	TRBV5-1	NA	TGCGCCAGCAGCTGGGGGACTAGCGGGAGTCATGAGCAGTTCTTC	CASSWGTSGSHEQFF
TRBD2	TRBJ2-5	TRBV5-8	NA	TGTGCCAGCAGCTTGGTTGAGCGGGGGGGAGAGACCCAGTACTTC	CASSLVERGGETQYF
TRBD1	TRBJ1-3	TRBV5-6	NA	TGTGCCAGCAGCGGGCCGGGACAGGGAGTTCTTAGGTCTGGAAACACCATATATTTT	CASSGPGQGVLRSGNTIYF
NA	TRBJ2-2	TRBV5-1	NA	TGCGCCAGCAGCTCTTCCCCGGGACAACCGAACACCGGGGAGCTGTTTTTT	CASSSSPGQPNTGELFF
NA	TRBJ2-7	TRBV28	once	TGTGCCAGCAGTCTTCCTCCAGGGTATCCGCGTGAGCAGTACTTC	CASSLPPGYPREQYF
TRBD1	TRBJ1-2	TRBV19	few	TGTGCCAGTAGTACTCACAGGGGGAATGGCTATGGCTACACCTTC	CASSTHRGNGYGYTF
TRBD2	TRBJ2-3	TRBV6-4	NA	TGTGCCAGCAGTGACTCCGCGGGAGGGCCCCCAGATACGCAGTATTTT	CASSDSAGGPPDTQYF
TRBD1	TRBJ1-3	TRBV7-2	NA	TGTGCCAGCAGCTGGACAGGGGGCTCGGGGTCTGGAAACACCATATATTTT	CASSWTGGSGSGNTIYF
TRBD1	TRBJ1-1	TRBV30	NA	TGTGCCTGGAGTCCCCTTTCCAGGGGGGACGCTGAAGCTTTCTTT	CAWSPLSRGDAEAFF
NA	TRBJ1-3	TRBV2	NA	TGTGCCAGCACCCAAAGACTGACGGGTGTCTCTGGAAACACCATATATTTT	CASTQRLTGVSGNTIYF
NA	TRBJ2-1	TRBV7-3	NA	TGTGCCAGCAGCCGATACCAGGGGGGTGAGCAGTTCTTC	CASSRYQGGEQFF
NA	TRBJ1-6	TRBV6-5	NA	TGTGCCAGCAGTGAGACGGGGATTAATTCACCCCTCCACTTT	CASSETGINSPLHF
TRBD1	TRBJ1-4	TRBV6-6	once	TGTGCCAGCAGTTACTCGGGACAGGCCAATGAAAAACTGTTTTTT	CASSYSGQANEKLFF
TRBD2	TRBJ2-1	TRBV7-3	NA	TGTGCCAGCAGCCCCAAGACTAGCGGGAGTTTTAATGAGCAGTTCTTC	CASSPKTSGSFNEQFF
TRBD1	TRBJ1-2	TRBV19	NA	TGTGCCAGTAGCGTTCTCCGGGACAGGGTAGGCGGCTACACCTTC	CASSVLRDRVGGYTF
TRBD2	TRBJ2-5	TRBV5-1	NA	TGCGCCAGCAGCTTGGACCGGGGGGGAGAGACCCAGTACTTC	CASSLDRGGETQYF
NA	TRBJ1-1	TRBV6-4	NA	TGTGCCAGCAGTGCCCTTAGGAACACTGAAGCTTTCTTT	CASSALRNTEAFF
TRBD1	TRBJ1-2	TRBV30	NA	TGTGCCTGGAAGGGACAGGGGGTTTTAGGCTACACCTTC	CAWKGQGVLGYTF
TRBD1	TRBJ1-2	TRBV29-1	NA	TGCAGCGTTCAGGGGGCGCAGGGGTTTGGCTACACCTTC	CSVQGAQGFGYTF
NA	TRBJ1-5	TRBV28	few	TGTGCCAGCCACAGCAACAATCAGCCCCAGCATTTT	CASHSNNQPQHF
NA	TRBJ2-2	TRBV6-4	NA	TGTGCCAGCAGTGACTCTACTACCGACACCGGGGAGCTGTTTTTT	CASSDSTTDTGELFF
TRBD1	TRBJ1-5	TRBV6-1	NA	TGTGCCAGCAGTGAACTGCCCCGGGACAGGGGACGTTTT	CASSELPRDRGRF
NA	TRBJ2-7	TRBV28	NA	TGTGCCAGCAGTTTGGCCGCGGGGAAGCAGTACTTC	CASSLAAGKQYF
NA	TRBJ1-2	TRBV7-2	NA	TGTGCCAGCAGCTATTTGAGGAAGGAGGATGGCTACACCTTC	CASSYLRKEDGYTF
TRBD1	TRBJ2-1	TRBV5-1	NA	TGCGCCAGCAGTCGGGAAGGACAGGGGGCCAGGAATGAGCAGTTCTTC	CASSREGQGARNEQFF
TRBD1	TRBJ2-4	TRBV7-2	NA	TGTGCCAGCAGTTCGGACAGGGGAGTCAAAAACATTCAGTACTTC	CASSSDRGVKNIQYF